This passage covers 25 T cell receptor beta chains from one sample sequenced in a study of patients and donors after allogeneic stem cell transplantation. TCRdb used MiXCR to reprocess the RT-PCR reads, holding one entry per CDR3 protein. The sample includes fewer than 250,000 distinct CDR3 sequences, about 14% seen only once; the top ten take more than 9%. Sequenced input: blood, either unsorted or a sorted T cell fraction (not recorded which). The receptor source for this set is a human donor who was either an allogeneic HSCT recipient or a stem cell or donor lymphocyte infusion donor (not recorded which). It is not recorded whose cells these are; they may come from a transplant donor.

This clonotype has more than one count but fewer than ten. The chain couples TRBV20-1 to TRBJ1-2; a possible D gene is TRBD1 (5 bases). Per the germline V gene, CDR1 is DFQATT and CDR2 is SNEGSKA (reference sequence). Trimming removed 3 bases at V and 0 bases at J, with 14 bases between. The CDR3 loop spans 15 amino acids. In DNA form, the CDR3 reads TGCAGTGCTAGCCCCGGTGGGGCTTCTAACTATGGCTACACCTTC. This translates into CSASPGGASNYGYTF.

There are many counts of this clonotype. This rearrangement joins TRBV11-2 to TRBJ2-1, with D hard to call. Germline V CDR1 and CDR2: SGHAT, FQNNGV. V lost 5 bases and J 9 bases, leaving 17 bases between the germline ends. CDR3 length equals 14 residues. CDR3 loop: CASSPLGQRSEQFF. The DNA for the CDR3 is TGTGCCAGCAGCCCCCTAGGTCAGCGAAGTGAGCAGTTCTTC.

Ten or more counts support this clonotype. The chain combines TRBV3-1 with TRBJ1-5; D is unresolved. The germline gives CDR1 LGHDT, CDR2 YNNKEL (reference sequence). The CDR3 loop spans 14 amino acids. The V and J ends lost 1 base and 7 bases respectively, with 11 bases between them. The CDR3 DNA reads as TGTGCCAGCAGCCAAGGAACGGGGATACAGCCCCAGCATTTT. Its protein is CASSQGTGIQPQHF.

This clonotype was seen repeatedly, ten times or more. The V gene is TRBV14, the J gene TRBJ2-6; no clear D gene. Germline CDR1 is SGHDN and CDR2 is FVKESK. The CDR3 is made up of 15 amino acids. The V gene lost 3 bases and the J gene lost 0 bases, with 6 bases spanning the gap. The CDR3 bases are TGTGCCAGCAGCCAGGTGGGCTCTGGGGCCAACGTCCTGACTTTC. Its protein is CASSQVGSGANVLTF.

The table lists this clonotype with a few counts. The rearrangement uses TRBV10-3 and TRBJ2-5; D may be TRBD2 (5 bases). V shed 0 bases and J shed 6 bases, with 17 bases lying between them. The CDR3 is made up of 16 amino acids. In germline, CDR1 is ENHRY, CDR2 SYGVKD. CDR3 sequence (DNA): TGTGCCATCAGTGAGTCCGGGGATAGTACGTGGAAGACCCAGTACTTC. Translated: CAISESGDSTWKTQYF.

This rearrangement joins TRBV6-1 to TRBJ2-5, with D possibly being TRBD1 or TRBD2 (5 bases each). Between the trimmed V and J ends, which lost 10 bases and 3 bases, there was a span of 18 bases. The CDR3 loop spans 14 amino acids. Germline CDR1 is MNHNS and CDR2 is SASEGT. This chain's CDR3 is CATPTPGREETQYF. In DNA, the CDR3 is TGTGCCACACCAACCCCGGGACGGGAAGAGACCCAGTACTTC.

In this sample, this clonotype turned up a few times. CDR3 protein: CASSTGTGSLGNTIYF. CDR3 coding DNA: TGCGCCAGCAGCACCGGGACAGGTTCTCTCGGAAACACCATATATTTT. V usage is TRBV5-1 and J usage is TRBJ1-3, with 8 bases matching TRBD1. The CDR3 consists of 16 residues. Trimming at V came to 4 bases and at J to 4 bases, leaving 10 bases not matched to a gene. Per germline, CDR1 SGHRS and CDR2 YFSETQ.

This clonotype has a count of ten or more. This chain links TRBV18 with TRBJ2-3; TRBD2 matches at 13 bases. CDR1 and CDR2 from the germline V gene are KGHSH and LQKENI. This CDR3 spans 15 amino acids. V gave up 8 bases and J gave up 3 bases; unmatched junction bases: 5. The CDR3 protein is CASSRTSGRTDTQYF. The CDR3 coding sequence is TGTGCCAGCAGCCGGACTAGCGGGAGAACAGATACGCAGTATTTT.

This clonotype was seen only a few times. This chain uses TRBV30 with TRBJ2-6; possibly TRBD1 for D (6 bases). Germline-derived CDR1 and CDR2 are GTSNPN and SVGIG (reference sequence). The ends were cut back, 4 bases at V and 1 base at J, with 23 bases in the middle. The CDR3 contains 19 residues. The CDR3 here is CAWNPIGRGSVSGANVLTF. For the CDR3, the DNA is TGTGCCTGGAATCCCATCGGCAGGGGATCGGTGTCTGGGGCCAACGTCCTGACTTTC.

V gene TRBV5-4 combines with J gene TRBJ2-3; D call uncertain. V lost 4 bases and J 0 bases, leaving 9 bases between the germline ends. Per germline, CDR1 SGHNT and CDR2 YYREEE (reference sequence). The length of the CDR3 is 14 residues. DNA of the CDR3: TGTGCCAGCAGCGCCGGCCATAGCACAGATACGCAGTATTTT. Its protein product is CASSAGHSTDTQYF.

The chain couples TRBV12-3 or TRBV12-4 to TRBJ2-3, with D perhaps TRBD1 (6 bases). Trimming shortened V by 0 bases and J by 6 bases, and 19 bases separated the two germline ends. The CDR3 is 17 amino acids. The CDR3 bases are TGTGCCAGCAGTTTAGCCCTTGGGGGCGGCCAGGCTGATACGCAGTATTTT. This sequence encodes CASSLALGGGQADTQYF.

This clonotype has just a few counts. The gene calls are TRBV4-3 and TRBJ2-7; 10 positions agree with TRBD1. J lost 6 bases, V lost 1 base, and 3 bases had no gene match. CDR3 length: 14 residues. Germline V gene data show CDR1 as LGHNA and CDR2 as YSLEER. In nucleotides, the CDR3 is TGCGCCAGCAGCCAAGTGGGACAGGGGTCCGAGCAGTACTTC. The encoded protein is CASSQVGQGSEQYF.

The chain carries TRBV5-1 and TRBJ2-1; 7 bases align to TRBD2. Losses at the gene ends were 0 bases for V and 7 bases for J; bases not matched to a gene: 7. Germline loops: CDR1 SGHRS, CDR2 YFSETQ. The CDR3 is 15 residues long. In nucleotides, the CDR3 is TGCGCCAGCAGCTTGGAGGGGCGGGAGCTAAATGAGCAGTTCTTC. It yields the protein CASSLEGRELNEQFF.

This clonotype has only a few counts. The chain carries TRBV30 and TRBJ2-1; 9 bases are shared with TRBD2. The CDR3 consists of 13 residues. The V segment lost 0 bases and the J segment 13 bases; nucleotides outside the gene matches: 7. Germline V CDR1 and CDR2: GTSNPN, SVGIG (reference sequence). In DNA form, the CDR3 reads TGTGCCTGGAGTGTACTAGCGGGCGGTCGACAGTTCTTC. Translating gives CAWSVLAGGRQFF.

The chain is built from TRBV5-1 and TRBJ2-1; D perhaps matches TRBD2 (6 bases). Trimming took 2 bases from V and 2 from J, leaving 11 bases between them. The CDR3 has 15 amino acids. Germline CDR1 reads SGHRS; CDR2 reads YFSETQ. The CDR3 DNA reads TGCGCCAGCAGCTTTGGAGCGGGCACCTACAATGAGCAGTTCTTC. It encodes CASSFGAGTYNEQFF.

V is TRBV6-1 and J is TRBJ2-7; D gene unclear. V dropped 7 bases and J dropped 1 base, with 20 bases sitting between them. The CDR3 runs to 16 residues. Germline CDR1 and CDR2: MNHNS and SASEGT. The CDR3, as DNA: TGTGCCAGCACCAAGAAAGGATCTTCCCCGTCCTACGAGCAGTACTTC. Translation: CASTKKGSSPSYEQYF.

Details on this clonotype: The conserved final phenylalanine or tryptophan is absent from the CDR3, which likely points to a read error. V gene TRBV20-1 combines with J gene TRBJ2-7; 8 positions match TRBD1. This CDR3 is built from 14 residues. CDR1 DFQATT and CDR2 SNEGSKA come from the germline V gene (reference sequence). V was pared by 1 base and J by 6 bases, with 8 bases of the junction left unmatched. The CDR3, as DNA: TGCAGTGCTAGAGTGGCAGGGGGCGTCTCCGAGCAGTACTTA. This sequence encodes CSARVAGGVSEQYL.

Only a few counts were recorded for this clonotype. The rearrangement links TRBV7-2 to TRBJ2-7; 14 bases line up with TRBD2. The germline V gene encodes CDR1 SGHTA and CDR2 FQGNSA. This CDR3 is built from 16 residues. V lost 5 bases and J lost 10; bases outside the gene matches: 13. In DNA form, the CDR3 reads TGTGCCAGCAGCGCCCGACTAGCGGGGGGGCCCTACGCTCAGTACTTC. It encodes CASSARLAGGPYAQYF.

This clonotype occurred a few times. The chain links TRBV14 to TRBJ2-5; D is uncertain. Germline CDR1 SGHDN, CDR2 FVKESK. V was shortened by 4 bases and J by 4 bases, with 13 bases between the two germline ends. The CDR3 spans 14 residues. In DNA form, the CDR3 reads TGTGCCAGCAGCCGGAACGGCCCCCTAGAGACCCAGTACTTC. It yields the protein CASSRNGPLETQYF. The complete variable domain, with remaining parts taken from reference TRBV14 and TRBJ2-5, reads EAGVTQFPSHSVIEKGQTVTLRCDPISGHDNLYWYRRVMGKEIKFLLHFVKESKQDESGMPNNRFLAERTGGTYSTLKVQPAELEDSGVYFCASSRNGPLETQYFGPGTRLLVL.

In its sample, this clonotype was seen a few times. The chain joins TRBV12-3 or TRBV12-4 to TRBJ1-2, with 7 bases matching TRBD1. The CDR3 loop spans 14 amino acids. J gave up 4 bases and V 5 bases, and 7 bases lay outside the gene matches. The CDR3 DNA is TGTGCCAGCAGTGCCAGACAGGGCGGCTATGGCTACACCTTC. This sequence encodes CASSARQGGYGYTF.

This clonotype was counted many times. V gene TRBV29-1 combines with J gene TRBJ2-1; TRBD2 matches at 7 bases. The CDR3 covers 15 residues. Germline loops: CDR1 SQVTM, CDR2 ANQGSEA. The ends lost 2 bases at V and 1 base at J; junction bases unmatched: 5. CDR3 protein: CSVESREISYNEQFF. DNA for the CDR3: TGCAGCGTTGAATCGCGGGAGATTTCCTACAATGAGCAGTTCTTC.

In the case of this clonotype: The junction shows a germline mismatch at one end, possibly a read error. This chain joins TRBV7-7 and TRBJ1-4, with 9 bases lining up with TRBD1. Per germline, CDR1 SSHAT and CDR2 FNYEAQ (reference sequence). The CDR3 is 14 amino acids. Here the CDR3 reads CASSLTGGREKLFF. As DNA, the CDR3 is TGTGCTAGCAGCTTAACAGGGGGCAGGGAAAAACTGTTTTTT.

The J gene is TRBJ1-5, the V gene TRBV25-1; no definite D call. The CDR3 is 14 residues long. The germline gives CDR1 MGHDK, CDR2 SYGVNS. Trimming took 3 bases from V and 5 from J, leaving 11 bases between them. The CDR3 coding sequence is TGTGCCAGCAGTGACCCCCAAAAGGATCAGCCCCAGCATTTT. Its translation: CASSDPQKDQPQHF.

The table lists this clonotype with many counts. The DNA of the CDR3 is TGTGCCAGCAGTTATCCAACGACAGGCGACGAGCAGTACTTC. It yields the protein CASSYPTTGDEQYF. This rearrangement joins TRBV6-5 to TRBJ2-7; TRBD1 is a possible D gene (6 bases). With 3 bases removed from V and 5 bases from J, the gap between germline ends came to 14 bases. Per the germline V gene, CDR1 is MNHEY and CDR2 is SVGAGI. The CDR3 has 14 residues.

CDR3 amino acids: CASSAGTGPHYGYTF. The CDR3 nucleotides read TGTGCCAGCAGTGCTGGGACAGGGCCTCACTATGGCTACACCTTC. V gene TRBV6-4 combines with J gene TRBJ1-2; the match to TRBD1 covers 9 bases. The V segment lost 4 bases and the J segment 3 bases; nucleotides outside the gene matches: 6. This CDR3 contains 15 residues. Looked up from germline, CDR1 is MRHNA and CDR2 is SNTAGT.